The sequence of this T cell receptor (beta chain) was determined in a study of blood T cell repertoires in COVID-19. Whole-study context: The cDNA or gDNA used as material had been derived from T cells, B-cell-depleted T cells, or PBMCs.

Participants, about 18 to 95 years old, spanned around 25 US areas. Participant-reported clinical history was the basis for cohort assignment. In the study's own analysis: Reference gene primer amplification gave nucleated cell count estimates. Using immunoSEQ multiplex PCR, the repertoire was profiled, and TCRdb retains in-frame clones only, with some absent. For V, J and clone size, that table is used; D and trimming come from the DNA. This sample has around 200,000 clones; about 84% occur once, and the top ten carry around 5.7%. The CDR3 contains 14 residues. Trimming removed 6 bases from V and 6 bases from J, with 14 bases in between. CDR1 and CDR2 from the germline V gene are LNHDA and SQIVND (reference sequence).

The sample consisted of PBMCs or T cells enriched from blood (not recorded which). V is TRBV19 and J is TRBJ1-4, with a weak D call TRBD1 (6 bases). The clonotype was recovered from a man in his forties with acute COVID-19. CDR3 nucleotide sequence: TGTGCCAGTAGCACCGGGACACCCTATGAAAAACTGTTTTTT. This translates into CASSTGTPYEKLFF.